This T cell receptor beta chain appears in the sequencing data of a study of CXCR3-negative and CXCR3-positive naive CD8 T cells. Study-wide findings and caveats: CXCR3-negative naive cells had less hydrophobic TRB CDR3s than did CXCR3-positive naive cells. Similar levels of surface CD5 were seen between naive subsets; TCR strength was inferred from TRB CDR3 properties.

Cells that were CD45RO-CCR7+CD27+CD95- constituted naive CD8+ T cells. 5' RACE that incorporated UMI labels was used to prepare the TRB cDNA libraries. Each CDR3 protein gets one entry in TCRdb, which reprocessed the 5' RACE reads and gives no DNA. This sample carries roughly 7,100 distinct CDR3 sequences, with almost 1.5% going to the ten biggest clones. Considering frequency, this clonotype is medium-sized. As yet, its antigen is unknown. This TCR was recovered from a human donor in good health. Some clones in this sample may be carry-over from other donors' samples. Sequences were obtained from naive CXCR3- CD8+ T cells from blood. Stated subset: CD45RO-CCR7+CD27+CD95- naive CD8+ T cells lacking CXCR3 (TNR3-).

The CDR3 sequence: CASSLDRGGSPLHF. This chain links TRBV5-1 with TRBJ1-6. The CDR3 consists of 14 residues. The germline V gene encodes CDR1 SGHRS and CDR2 YFSETQ.